These 27 T cell receptor beta chains were all obtained from the same sample, sequenced in a study of OX40 agonist ivuxolimab in advanced cancers. Sequencing used immunoSEQ multiplex PCR; TCRdb keeps in-frame clones, though not all of them. Of roughly 130,000 clones listed, about 93% are singletons. Sequences were derived from CD4+ or CD8+ T cells sorted from blood, sampled in a trial of the OX40 agonist ivuxolimab. The receptors shown here come from an adult with an advanced solid tumor such as melanoma, head and neck, liver or kidney cancer.

The rearrangement uses TRBV2 and TRBJ1-2; D unclear. The CDR3 sequence is 13 residues long. Germline CDR1 SNHLY, CDR2 FYNNEI. V was clipped by 7 bases and J by 7 bases, with 16 bases between them. The CDR3 bases are TGTGCCAGCAAGGATAATTGGACCTCTGGCTACACCTTC. It is translated as CASKDNWTSGYTF.

The chain uses TRBV20-1 and TRBJ1-1, with 7 bases lining up with TRBD1. J was trimmed by 8 bases and V by 6 bases; bases with no gene match: 6. The CDR3 is made up of 11 amino acids. Per germline, CDR1 DFQATT and CDR2 SNEGSKA (reference sequence). The CDR3 sequence is CSAPGQWEAFF. CDR3 coding DNA: TGCAGTGCCCCGGGACAGTGGGAAGCTTTCTTT.

This chain connects TRBV25-1 to TRBJ2-1; TRBD2 is a possible D gene (6 bases). The CDR3 contains 15 residues. V gave up 5 bases and J gave up 2 bases, with 13 bases separating them. Germline-derived CDR1 and CDR2 are MGHDK and SYGVNS. CDR3: CASSPPGLTYNEQFF. The DNA for the CDR3 is TGTGCCAGCAGTCCCCCGGGACTGACCTACAATGAGCAGTTCTTC. Combining the CDR3 with reference TRBV25-1 and TRBJ2-1 gives the whole variable domain EADIYQTPRYLVIGTGKKITLECSQTMGHDKMYWYQQDPGMELHLIHYSYGVNSTEKGDLSSESTVSRIRTEHFPLTLESARPSHTSQYLCASSPPGLTYNEQFFGPGTRLTVL.

The J gene is TRBJ2-2, the V gene TRBV19; maybe TRBD2 (5 bases). This CDR3 is built from 15 residues. Between the trimmed V and J ends, which lost 2 bases and 2 bases, there was a span of 9 bases. From germline, CDR1 is LNHDA and CDR2 SQIVND (reference sequence). The CDR3 reads CASSIQRLNTGELFF. For the CDR3, the DNA is TGTGCCAGTAGTATACAGCGGCTCAACACCGGGGAGCTGTTTTTT.

This clone was seen a single time. V usage is TRBV2 and J usage is TRBJ2-2; 8 nucleotides match TRBD2. Per the germline V gene, CDR1 is SNHLY and CDR2 is FYNNEI. Trimming took 4 bases from V and 7 from J; bases not matched to a gene: 8. There are 15 residues in the CDR3. CDR3 coding DNA: TGTGCCAGCAGTGGACGGGGGGGCCTTGGCGGGGAGCTGTTTTTT. Its translation is CASSGRGGLGGELFF.

J is TRBJ2-1 and V is TRBV25-1, with a tentative D call TRBD1 (7 bases). The V gene lost 3 bases and the J gene lost 6 bases, with 12 bases spanning the gap. The CDR3 runs to 14 residues. Germline assignment: CDR1 MGHDK and CDR2 SYGVNS. Written as DNA, the CDR3 is TGTGCCAGCAGTGAGGCAGGGGGGTCCAATGAGCAGTTCTTC. Translated: CASSEAGGSNEQFF. The full variable domain, completed using reference TRBV25-1 and TRBJ2-1, is EADIYQTPRYLVIGTGKKITLECSQTMGHDKMYWYQQDPGMELHLIHYSYGVNSTEKGDLSSESTVSRIRTEHFPLTLESARPSHTSQYLCASSEAGGSNEQFFGPGTRLTVL.

This chain links TRBV6-1 with TRBJ2-4; D not certain. With 5 bases removed from V and 9 bases from J, the gap between germline ends came to 11 bases. CDR1 MNHNS and CDR2 SASEGT come from the germline V gene. The length of the CDR3 is 12 residues. The CDR3 DNA is TGTGCCAGCAGTACCTTTTCCTCCATTCAGTACTTC. Translated, it gives CASSTFSSIQYF.

V is TRBV6-5 and J is TRBJ2-3; D may be TRBD1 (5 bases). This CDR3 region has 13 residues. Germline CDR1 MNHEY, CDR2 SVGAGI. V dropped 2 bases and J dropped 7 bases, with 10 bases sitting between them. The CDR3 nucleotides read TGTGCCAGCAGTTACCGGACAACTTATACGCAGTATTTT. Translating it yields CASSYRTTYTQYF.

The chain employs TRBV5-4 and TRBJ1-1; TRBD1 matches at 10 bases. V lost 4 bases and J lost 3; bases outside the gene matches: 3. This CDR3 has 14 residues. CDR1 is SGHNT and CDR2 is YYREEE in the germline V gene (reference sequence). The CDR3 DNA reads as TGTGCCAGCAGCCGACAGGGGGCATACACTGAAGCTTTCTTT. As protein: CASSRQGAYTEAFF.

The V call is TRBV9, the J call TRBJ2-1; D is unclear. This CDR3 spans 16 amino acids. Germline V gives CDR1 SGDLS, CDR2 YYNGEE. The V end lost 0 bases, the J end lost 0 bases, and 10 bases lay between the germline ends. The CDR3 DNA reads TGTGCCAGCAGCGTAGTATCCGGCGGCTCCTACAATGAGCAGTTCTTC. It translates to CASSVVSGGSYNEQFF.

The chain is built from TRBV9 and TRBJ1-6; D possibly corresponds to TRBD1 (5 bases). Looked up from germline, CDR1 is SGDLS and CDR2 is YYNGEE. Trimming removed 2 bases from V and 14 bases from J, with 17 bases in between. The CDR3 is 14 amino acids. The CDR3 region is CASSVSPEWGSLHF. The CDR3 bases are TGTGCCAGCAGCGTCTCCCCGGAATGGGGGTCCCTCCACTTT.

This clone was seen only a few times. The V and J genes are TRBV28 and TRBJ2-2; D unresolved. Per germline, CDR1 MDHEN and CDR2 SYDVKM. Trimming removed 3 bases at V and 4 bases at J, with 3 bases between. The CDR3 extends over 12 amino acids. The CDR3 DNA sequence: TGTGCCAGCAGTTTGAGCACCGGGGAGCTGTTTTTT. This encodes CASSLSTGELFF.

The rearrangement links TRBV19 to TRBJ2-7, with D unclear. V lost 5 bases and J 1 base, leaving 12 bases between the germline ends. Germline-derived CDR1 and CDR2 are LNHDA and SQIVND (reference sequence). The CDR3 covers 14 residues. The CDR3 DNA is TGTGCCAGTAGTCCTAGAGCTAGATCCTACGAGCAGTACTTC. Its protein is CASSPRARSYEQYF.

The rearrangement links TRBV25-1 to TRBJ1-4; D gene ambiguous. The germline CDR1 and CDR2 sequences are MGHDK and SYGVNS. V was shortened by 6 bases and J by 8 bases, with 19 bases between the two germline ends. This CDR3 has 15 residues. The DNA of the CDR3 is TGTGCCAGCAGCCTATCGGAGGGAGTGGTAGAAAAACTGTTTTTT. Protein: CASSLSEGVVEKLFF.

This chain connects TRBV18 to TRBJ2-5; D gene unclear. The V gene's germline CDR1 is KGHSH and CDR2 LQKENI. The CDR3 totals 14 residues. Trimming took off 0 bases at V and 7 bases at J, with 12 bases between the two ends. The CDR3 bases are TGTGCCAGCTCACCACCAGGGCGGCTGGGGACCCAGTACTTC. Translating it yields CASSPPGRLGTQYF.

The chain recombines TRBV7-9 with TRBJ2-1, with D hard to call. Germline assignment: CDR1 SEHNR and CDR2 FQNEAQ (reference sequence). V was clipped by 1 base and J by 8 bases, with 12 bases between them. The CDR3 covers 14 residues. Here the CDR3 reads CASSLEGRWDEQFF. Written as DNA, the CDR3 is TGTGCCAGCAGCTTAGAAGGTAGATGGGATGAGCAGTTCTTC.

The V and J genes are TRBV6-5 and TRBJ1-4, with unresolved D. This CDR3 contains 12 residues. Germline V CDR1 and CDR2: MNHEY, SVGAGI. Trimming pared 6 bases from V and 5 bases from J, leaving 7 bases between. CDR3 coding DNA: TGTGCCAGCAGGTCGGAAAATGAAAAACTGTTTTTT. Protein sequence: CASRSENEKLFF.

The chain carries TRBV6-5 and TRBJ1-5; possibly TRBD1 for D (6 bases). CDR3 length: 14 amino acids. V was pared by 5 bases and J by 5 bases, with 13 bases between. CDR1 is MNHEY, CDR2 SVGAGI, per germline. Here the CDR3 DNA reads TGTGCCAGCAGTCCGACAGGCCTTCATCAGCCCCAGCATTTT. Translating it yields CASSPTGLHQPQHF.

The chain recombines TRBV6-5 with TRBJ2-7; D is ambiguous. Germline V lookup: CDR1 MNHEY, CDR2 SVGAGI. The V gene lost 0 bases and the J gene lost 3 bases, with 12 bases spanning the gap. The CDR3 is 15 amino acids. In DNA form, the CDR3 reads TGTGCCAGCAGTTACTCGAGCCAGGATCGCTACGAGCAGTACTTC. Residues: CASSYSSQDRYEQYF.

This rearrangement joins TRBV14 to TRBJ2-1; 8 bases match TRBD2. CDR3 length: 15 amino acids. J was trimmed by 3 bases and V by 3 bases; bases with no gene match: 4. The germline CDR1 and CDR2 sequences are SGHDN and FVKESK. Written as DNA, the CDR3 is TGTGCCAGCAGCCACATAGCGGGAAGCTACAATGAGCAGTTCTTC. As protein: CASSHIAGSYNEQFF.

V is TRBV9 and J is TRBJ1-1; D unclear. Germline V gene lookup returns CDR1 SGDLS and CDR2 YYNGEE. CDR3 size: 12 residues. The V end lost 10 bases, the J end lost 2 bases, and 12 bases lay between the germline ends. The CDR3, as DNA: TGTGCCCCGGACGGGCCCAACACTGAAGCTTTCTTT. Translated, it gives CAPDGPNTEAFF.

The chain recombines TRBV11-3 with TRBJ2-5, with TRBD1 as a possible D gene (6 bases). Germline V gene data show CDR1 as SGHNT and CDR2 as YENEEA. Trimming removed 5 bases from V and 4 bases from J, with 14 bases in between. The CDR3 loop spans 14 amino acids. The CDR3 protein is CASSQLGAGETQYF. In nucleotides, the CDR3 is TGTGCCAGCAGCCAACTGGGGGCGGGAGAGACCCAGTACTTC.

The chain joins TRBV7-2 to TRBJ2-1, with TRBD2 matching over 9 bases. This CDR3 has 19 amino acids. The germline gives CDR1 SGHTA, CDR2 FQGNSA. V lost 0 bases, J lost 5 bases, and 14 bases stayed unmatched. The CDR3 DNA sequence: TGTGCCAGCAGCTTAGCAGGGTCGGCCAGCGGGAGGCCCCACAATGAGCAGTTCTTC. This sequence encodes CASSLAGSASGRPHNEQFF.

The rearrangement joins TRBV11-3 to TRBJ2-3; no definite D call. Trimming left V 1 base short and J 5 bases short, with 7 bases between. Germline-derived CDR1 and CDR2 are SGHNT and YENEEA. The CDR3 is 13 amino acids. Here the CDR3 DNA reads TGTGCCAGCAGCTTAGGACTTGGAGATACGCAGTATTTT. Translation: CASSLGLGDTQYF.

The chain recombines TRBV9 with TRBJ2-2; no clear D gene. With 2 bases removed from V and 4 bases from J, the gap between germline ends came to 6 bases. Germline V gene lookup returns CDR1 SGDLS and CDR2 YYNGEE. This CDR3 is 13 amino acids long. The CDR3: CASSVLPTGELFF. The CDR3 DNA reads as TGTGCCAGCAGCGTCCTCCCCACCGGGGAGCTGTTTTTT.

CDR3 in DNA: TGCGCCAGCAGCTTGGGTGCGGATGACCAAGAGACCCAGTACTTC. This encodes CASSLGADDQETQYF. This chain links TRBV5-1 with TRBJ2-5; the D is unclear. CDR3 length: 15 residues. Between the trimmed V and J ends, which lost 0 bases and 0 bases, there was a span of 9 bases. Germline V gene data show CDR1 as SGHRS and CDR2 as YFSETQ. The entire variable domain, with the rest obtained from reference TRBV5-1 and TRBJ2-5, is as follows: KAGVTQTPRYLIKTRGQQVTLSCSPISGHRSVSWYQQTPGQGLQFLFEYFSETQRNKGNFPGRFSGRQFSNSRSEMNVSTLELGDSALYLCASSLGADDQETQYFGPGTRLLVL.

Concerning this clone: At the DNA level, this CDR3 is encoded by other sequences in the same sample as well. The genes are TRBV9 and TRBJ2-5; 9 bases agree with TRBD2. J lost 3 bases, V lost 2 bases, and 2 bases had no gene match. The V gene's germline CDR1 is SGDLS and CDR2 YYNGEE. The CDR3 is 14 amino acids. CDR3 sequence: CASSVSGGEETQYF. The CDR3 coding sequence is TGTGCCAGCAGCGTTAGCGGGGGAGAAGAGACCCAGTACTTC.